The next 21 T cell receptor beta chains were all read from a single sample in a study of T cell repertoires in cytomegalovirus infection. TCRdb re-derived calls from the reads in MiXCR, one entry per CDR3 protein. Of 100,000 to 150,000 distinct CDR3 sequences in the sample, 20% to 30% are singletons; the top ten hold roughly 35%. Their antigens remain unidentified. The source material was PBMCs, sequenced either directly or after in vitro stimulation (not recorded which). These receptor sequences come from a human donor in good health (CMV status not recorded). Some clones in this sample may be carry-over from other donors' samples.

The chain has TRBV5-6 and TRBJ2-2; D call uncertain. The V gene lost 2 bases and the J gene lost 0 bases, with 5 bases spanning the gap. Per germline, CDR1 SGHDT and CDR2 YYEEEE. This CDR3 spans 14 amino acids. CDR3 sequence (DNA): TGTGCCAGCAGCTTTAGCTCGAACACCGGGGAGCTGTTTTTT. Amino acid sequence: CASSFSSNTGELFF.

This clonotype was observed a handful of times. V gene TRBV6-2 or TRBV6-3 combines with J gene TRBJ1-5; D unresolved. This CDR3 is built from 12 residues. V was trimmed by 5 bases and J by 5 bases, leaving 7 bases between them. Germline V CDR1 and CDR2: MNHEY, SVGEGT. CDR3 nucleotides: TGTGCCAGCAGTCAACAGTATCAGCCCCAGCATTTT. Translating it yields CASSQQYQPQHF.

The sample holds a few counts of this clonotype. The gene calls are TRBV20-1 and TRBJ2-7; D uncertain. The CDR3 has 15 amino acids. The germline CDR1 and CDR2 sequences are DFQATT and SNEGSKA (reference sequence). The V gene lost 3 bases and the J gene lost 0 bases, with 15 bases spanning the gap. The DNA of the CDR3 is TGCAGTGCTAGTGACCCAACCAATCCCTCCTACGAGCAGTACTTC. The encoded protein is CSASDPTNPSYEQYF.

This clonotype occurred a few times. The J gene is TRBJ2-3, the V gene TRBV5-1; the match to TRBD2 covers 14 bases. V shed 4 bases, J shed 3 bases, and the junction held 10 bases outside the gene matches. Looked up from germline, CDR1 is SGHRS and CDR2 is YFSETQ. This CDR3 is 18 amino acids long. The CDR3, as DNA: TGCGCCAGCAGCCCCTCGGGACTAGCGGGAGTGCGGACAGATACGCAGTATTTT. It specifies CASSPSGLAGVRTDTQYF.

The chain uses TRBV5-1 and TRBJ2-3, with 7 bases identical to TRBD2. V gave up 0 bases and J gave up 3 bases; unmatched junction bases: 4. Germline V lookup: CDR1 SGHRS, CDR2 YFSETQ. This CDR3 spans 15 amino acids. The CDR3 DNA sequence: TGCGCCAGCAGCTTGGTTGTCGGGAGGACAGATACGCAGTATTTT. Amino acid sequence: CASSLVVGRTDTQYF.

This clonotype was detected ten times or more. This chain links TRBV15 with TRBJ1-4, with D uncertain. Between the trimmed V and J ends, which lost 1 base and 6 bases, there was a span of 3 bases. CDR1 is LNHNV, CDR2 YYDKDF, per germline (reference sequence). This CDR3 has 12 residues. DNA for the CDR3: TGTGCCACCAGCAGAGGTTATGAAAAACTGTTTTTT. This gives the protein CATSRGYEKLFF.

The rearrangement uses TRBV4-2 and TRBJ1-2, with D possibly TRBD1 on 5 matching bases. This CDR3 has 13 amino acids. The V gene's germline CDR1 is LGHNA and CDR2 YNFKEQ. V was cut by 1 base and J by 8 bases, with 11 bases left in between. The CDR3 DNA is TGTGCCAGCAGCCAAGTGGGGGAGTGGGGCTACACCTTC. It translates to CASSQVGEWGYTF.

The V call is TRBV7-6, the J call TRBJ1-1, with a weak D call TRBD1 (6 bases). Germline-derived CDR1 and CDR2 are SGHVS and FNYEAQ. V was trimmed by 7 bases and J by 6 bases, leaving 9 bases between them. This CDR3 spans 11 amino acids. CDR3 region: CASKGGSEAFF. CDR3 sequence (DNA): TGTGCCAGCAAGGGGGGGTCTGAAGCTTTCTTT.

J is TRBJ2-1 and V is TRBV30; D not certain. With 3 bases removed from V and 7 bases from J, the gap between germline ends came to 13 bases. This CDR3 is 13 amino acids long. Germline V gene data show CDR1 as GTSNPN and CDR2 as SVGIG (reference sequence). This chain's CDR3 is CAWSEQLVNEQFF. In nucleotides, the CDR3 is TGTGCCTGGAGCGAACAATTGGTGAATGAGCAGTTCTTC.

The chain employs TRBV29-1 and TRBJ2-7; a weak D match, TRBD2 (5 bases). V was trimmed by 6 bases and J by 0 bases, leaving 12 bases between them. CDR3 length: 13 residues. Per germline, CDR1 SQVTM and CDR2 ANQGSEA. CDR3 region: CSVLTGNSYEQYF. CDR3 sequence (DNA): TGCAGCGTGTTAACCGGGAACTCCTACGAGCAGTACTTC.

This clonotype was seen only a few times. This chain connects TRBV12-3 or TRBV12-4 to TRBJ1-2; 7 bases are shared with TRBD1. V was clipped by 6 bases and J by 2 bases; unmatched bases: 3. The CDR3 consists of 13 residues. This CDR3 reads CASSVGQNYGYTF. The CDR3 nucleotides read TGTGCCAGCAGCGTGGGACAGAACTATGGCTACACCTTC.

This clonotype appeared many times. The chain links TRBV7-2 to TRBJ2-6; D might be TRBD2 (5 bases). This CDR3 comprises 17 residues. The germline V gene encodes CDR1 SGHTA and CDR2 FQGNSA. The germline V and J ends were trimmed by 5 bases and 0 bases, with 14 bases remaining between them. CDR3 sequence reads: CASSVRTVSSGANVLTF. CDR3 DNA sequence: TGTGCCAGCAGCGTCCGGACTGTCAGCTCTGGGGCCAACGTCCTGACTTTC.

Turning to this clonotype: Without the conserved terminal phenylalanine or tryptophan, this CDR3 likely stems from a read error. The rearrangement uses TRBV7-6 and TRBJ1-3; the D is unclear. Between the trimmed V and J ends, which lost 1 base and 5 bases, there was a span of 21 bases. The CDR3 has 18 residues. Per germline, CDR1 SGHVS and CDR2 FNYEAQ. The CDR3 bases are TGTGCCAGCAGCTTAGAGACTCGGGGAGCTCTCGTCCGAAACACCATATATATT. This translates into CASSLETRGALVRNTIYI.

This clonotype has a handful of counts. This sequence joins TRBV7-6 and TRBJ2-6; D remains ambiguous. V gave up 5 bases and J gave up 0 bases, with 2 bases separating them. Germline V CDR1 and CDR2: SGHVS, FNYEAQ. CDR3 length: 13 amino acids. CDR3 loop: CASSRSGANVLTF. The CDR3 DNA reads as TGTGCCAGCAGCCGCTCTGGGGCCAACGTCCTGACTTTC.

The rearrangement links TRBV7-6 to TRBJ2-5, with 13 bases matching TRBD2. CDR1 is SGHVS, CDR2 FNYEAQ, per germline. The trim removed 0 bases at V and 6 bases at J, leaving 4 bases unmatched. The CDR3 has 16 residues. As DNA, the CDR3 is TGTGCCAGCAGCTTAGCGGGACTAGCGGGAATAAAGACCCAGTACTTC. Its translation is CASSLAGLAGIKTQYF. Using reference TRBV7-6 and TRBJ2-5 for the parts outside the CDR3, the full variable domain is GAGVSQSPRYKVTKRGQDVALRCDPISGHVSLYWYRQALGQGPEFLTYFNYEAQQDKSGLPNDRFSAERPEGSISTLTIQRTEQRDSAMYRCASSLAGLAGIKTQYFGPGTRLLVL.

This chain uses TRBV6-2 or TRBV6-3 with TRBJ1-1; TRBD1 matches 8 bases. The CDR3 totals 15 residues. With 6 bases clipped from V and 1 base from J, the junction kept 7 bases outside the gene matches. The germline gives CDR1 MNHEY, CDR2 SVGEGT. The CDR3 is CASRPGGAENTEAFF. In nucleotides, the CDR3 is TGTGCCAGCAGGCCAGGGGGCGCGGAGAACACTGAAGCTTTCTTT.

This clonotype was recorded a few times. This chain links TRBV7-2 with TRBJ2-3, with 10 nucleotides matching TRBD2. CDR3 length: 16 amino acids. Germline CDR1 reads SGHTA; CDR2 reads FQGNSA. V lost 2 bases and J lost 2; bases outside the gene matches: 4. CDR3 amino acids: CASSLILAGLTDTQYF. The CDR3 nucleotides are TGTGCCAGCAGCTTAATACTAGCGGGGCTCACAGATACGCAGTATTTT.

V gene TRBV3-1 combines with J gene TRBJ2-1; D gene uncertain. Germline V gene sequence: CDR1 LGHDT, CDR2 YNNKEL (reference sequence). The length of the CDR3 is 14 residues. V gave up 1 base and J gave up 6 bases, with 10 bases separating them. The CDR3 DNA reads TGTGCCAGCAGCCAAGTCGAACGCCGCAATGAGCAGTTCTTC. Protein sequence: CASSQVERRNEQFF.

This clonotype was counted only a few times. The J gene is TRBJ1-2, the V gene TRBV7-2; no firm D call. The CDR3 totals 12 residues. Germline lookup yields CDR1 SGHTA and CDR2 FQGNSA. With 5 bases removed from V and 5 bases from J, the gap between germline ends came to 9 bases. CDR3: CASSPIGYGYTF. In nucleotides, the CDR3 is TGTGCCAGCAGCCCCATAGGGTATGGCTACACCTTC.

The V gene is TRBV10-2, the J gene TRBJ1-6; unclear D gene. The CDR3 loop spans 14 amino acids. Trimming took 6 bases from V and 8 from J, leaving 14 bases between them. Looked up from germline, CDR1 is WSHSY and CDR2 is SAAADI. CDR3 DNA sequence: TGCGCCAGCAGCGTAGCAGTTCTTTATTCACCCCTCCACTTT. Encoded protein: CASSVAVLYSPLHF.

This sequence joins TRBV11-2 and TRBJ1-1; TRBD1 might be the D (5 bases). Germline V gene data show CDR1 as SGHAT and CDR2 as FQNNGV. Between the trimmed V and J ends, which lost 2 bases and 5 bases, there was a span of 15 bases. The CDR3 runs 15 residues. The CDR3 loop reads CASSLSEGKTTEAFF. Here the CDR3 DNA reads TGTGCCAGCAGCTTATCGGAGGGGAAGACGACTGAAGCTTTCTTT.